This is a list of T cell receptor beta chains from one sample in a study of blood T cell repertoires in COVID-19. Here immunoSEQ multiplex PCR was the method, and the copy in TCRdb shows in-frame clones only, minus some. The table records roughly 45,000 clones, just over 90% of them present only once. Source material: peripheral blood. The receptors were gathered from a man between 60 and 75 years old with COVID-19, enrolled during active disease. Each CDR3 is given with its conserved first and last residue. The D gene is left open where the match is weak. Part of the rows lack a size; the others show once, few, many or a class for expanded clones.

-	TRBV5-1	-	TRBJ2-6	TGCGCCAGCAGCTTTCTACCTCAGGAAGAGTTCTCTGGGGCCAACGTCCTGACTTTC	CASSFLPQEEFSGANVLTF
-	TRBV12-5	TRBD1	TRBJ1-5	TGTGCTAGTGGTTTGGGACAGGGGAGTCAGCCCCAGCATTTT	CASGLGQGSQPQHF
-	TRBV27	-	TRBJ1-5	TGTGCCAGCAGTTCGCGACAGGACAATAGCAATCAGCCCCAGCATTTT	CASSSRQDNSNQPQHF
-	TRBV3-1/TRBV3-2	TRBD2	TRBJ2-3	TGTGCCAGCGCCAACCCCCTAGCGGGGGGCACAGATACGCAGTATTTT	CASANPLAGGTDTQYF
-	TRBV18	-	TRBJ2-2	TGTGCCAGCTCACCCTCCGCGAACACCGGGGAGCTGTTTTTT	CASSPSANTGELFF
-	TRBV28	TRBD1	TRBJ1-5	TGTGCCAGCACCCTCGGGGACAGGGGGCTAGGAAGTGGCAATCAGCCCCAGCATTTT	CASTLGDRGLGSGNQPQHF
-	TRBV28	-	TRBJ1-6	TGTGCCAGCGGCCGGGACACAGATAATTCACCCCTCCACTTT	CASGRDTDNSPLHF
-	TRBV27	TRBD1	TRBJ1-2	TGTGCCAGCAGGCTATGGGGACAGGGGAATGGCTACACCTTC	CASRLWGQGNGYTF
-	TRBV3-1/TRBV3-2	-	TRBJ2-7	TGTGCCAGCAGCCAAGAATTCGCGCGGGAGCAGTACTTC	CASSQEFAREQYF
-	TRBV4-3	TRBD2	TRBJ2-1	TGCGCCAGCAGCCAAATTAGCGGGAGTCGTTATGAGCAGTTCTTC	CASSQISGSRYEQFF
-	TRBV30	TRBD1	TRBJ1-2	TGTGCCTGGAGTGCCAACAGGGGCGCAACTCATGGCTACACCTTC	CAWSANRGATHGYTF
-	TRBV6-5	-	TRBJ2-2	TGTGCCAGCATAACAGGGACGAACACCGGGGAGCTGTTTTTT	CASITGTNTGELFF
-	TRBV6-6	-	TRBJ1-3	TGTGCCAGTTCCCCCATCTCTGGAAACACCATATATTTT	CASSPISGNTIYF
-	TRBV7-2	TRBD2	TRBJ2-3	TGTGCCAGCAGCTTAGCGCTAGCGGGGAGCTACACAGATACGCAGTATTTT	CASSLALAGSYTDTQYF
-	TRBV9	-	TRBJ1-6	TGTGCCAGCAGCGTAGACCCTGAGGGTTCACCCCTCCACTTT	CASSVDPEGSPLHF
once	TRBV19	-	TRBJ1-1	TGTGCCAGTAAGGCGCAGGGTCGGCACACTGAAGCTTTCTTT	CASKAQGRHTEAFF
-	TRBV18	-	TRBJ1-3	TGTGCCAGCTCACCAGCCAGTCGAACCTCTGGAAACACCATATATTTT	CASSPASRTSGNTIYF
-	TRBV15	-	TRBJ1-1	TGTGCCACCAGCCTATCTCAGGGGATGACTGAAGCTTTCTTT	CATSLSQGMTEAFF
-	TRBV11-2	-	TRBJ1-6	TGTGCCAGCAGCTTAGTTCCCGGTAACGGAGCATATAATTCACCCCTCCACTTT	CASSLVPGNGAYNSPLHF
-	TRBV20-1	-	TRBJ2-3	TGCAGTGCTGGGCTGATTGATACGCAGTATTTT	CSAGLIDTQYF
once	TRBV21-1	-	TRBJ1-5	TGTGCCAGCAGCAAAGCAGTCGGGGAATGGGATAACAATCAGCCCCAGCATTTT	CASSKAVGEWDNNQPQHF
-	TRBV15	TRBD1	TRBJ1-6	TGTGCCACCAGCAATACAGGGGTATCACCCCTCCACTTT	CATSNTGVSPLHF
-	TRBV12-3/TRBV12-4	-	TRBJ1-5	TGTGCCAGCAGGAGGGGGAATCAGCCCCAGCATTTT	CASRRGNQPQHF
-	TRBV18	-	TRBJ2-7	TGTGCCAGCTCACCCCCCACTGGGGGGACCTACGAGCAGTACTTC	CASSPPTGGTYEQYF
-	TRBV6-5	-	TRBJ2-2	TGTGCCAGCAGCCCCACATCCCCCGGGGAGCTGTTTTTT	CASSPTSPGELFF
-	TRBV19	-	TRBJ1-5	TGTGCCAGTAGTATAATCACCAGCGACCCCCCGTCGGGTCAGCCCCAGCATTTT	CASSIITSDPPSGQPQHF
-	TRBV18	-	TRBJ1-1	TGTGCCAGCTCACGAACAGACCCGGGAACTGAAGCTTTCTTT	CASSRTDPGTEAFF
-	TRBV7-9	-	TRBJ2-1	TGTGCCAGCAGCTTAGGAGGGACACCTTCCTACAATGAGCAGTTCTTC	CASSLGGTPSYNEQFF
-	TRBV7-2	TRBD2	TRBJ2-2	TGTGCCAGCAGCTTGCGCAGGGAGGGCACCGGGGAGCTGTTTTTT	CASSLRREGTGELFF
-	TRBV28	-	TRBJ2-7	TGTGCCAGCACTCGGGAGTTACCCTACGAGCAGTACTTC	CASTRELPYEQYF
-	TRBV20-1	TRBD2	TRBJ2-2	TGCAGTGCTAGTTTACCGGGACTAGGCACCGGGGAGCTGTTTTTT	CSASLPGLGTGELFF
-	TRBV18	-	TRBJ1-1	TGTGCCAGCTCACCACCGGCGGGATTACCTTCAGCTTTCTTT	CASSPPAGLPSAFF
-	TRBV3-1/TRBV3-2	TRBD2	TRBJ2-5	TGTGCCAGCAGCCAAGATACAGCGGGGGCTTCCCAAGAGACCCAGTACTTC	CASSQDTAGASQETQYF
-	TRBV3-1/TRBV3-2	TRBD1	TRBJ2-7	TGTGCCAGCAGCCAAGCACAGGGGCAGTCCCCCTACGAGCAGTACTTC	CASSQAQGQSPYEQYF
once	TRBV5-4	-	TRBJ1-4	TGTGCCAGCAGCTCCCAGAATGAAAAACTGTTTTTT	CASSSQNEKLFF
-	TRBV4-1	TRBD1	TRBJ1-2	TGCGCCAGCAGCCAAGCGCCCCCAGGGGGCTATGGCTACACCTTC	CASSQAPPGGYGYTF
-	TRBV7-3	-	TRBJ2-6	TGTGCCAGCAGCTTAAGACACACAGACTCTGGGGCCAACGTCCTGACTTTC	CASSLRHTDSGANVLTF
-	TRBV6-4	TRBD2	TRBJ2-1	TGTGCCAGCAGTGAGAATTCGGTGGGACTAGCGGACAATGAGCAGTTCTTC	CASSENSVGLADNEQFF
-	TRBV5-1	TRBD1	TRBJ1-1	TGCGCCAGCAGCCTAGGACAGGGGGTTTTGAACACTGAAGCTTTCTTT	CASSLGQGVLNTEAFF